Each of the 10 T cell receptor beta chains below was sequenced from the same sample in a study of regulatory T cells in long-lasting Graves disease. Indicated time point: newly diagnosed GD, antithyroid drugs for less than 3 months. PBMC RNA served as the TCR library source. HTBI primers from iRepertoire and Arm-PCR of CDR3 regions yielded the TCR beta libraries. Via MiXCR, TCRdb re-called the multiplex PCR reads, giving one row per CDR3 protein. The data contain 400,000 to 500,000 distinct CDR3 sequences, roughly 15% of them singletons. A further study also used this sample, focusing on T cells in Graves' hyperthyroidism and ophthalmopathy.

The sequencing here drew on peripheral blood mononuclear cells (PBMCs), taken at new diagnosis, from a patient treated with antithyroid drugs. The receptors shown here come from a woman aged 50 to 65 with Graves disease.

About this clonotype itself: One base away lies a much larger clone, so this may be a sequencing read error. The chain recombines TRBV7-9 with TRBJ2-7; TRBD1 matches at 7 bases. Germline lookup yields CDR1 SEHNR and CDR2 FQNEAQ (reference sequence). Germline trimming cut 1 base from V and 7 bases from J; bases unmatched to any gene: 13. CDR3 length: 16 residues. CDR3 DNA sequence: TGTGCCAGCAGCTTAGGGCCGGGACAGAGATTCAATGAGCAGTACTTC. This codes for CASSLGPGQRFNEQYF.

The J gene is TRBJ2-7, the V gene TRBV4-1; 8 bases map to TRBD1. The V gene end was trimmed by 4 bases and the J gene end by 3 bases; junction bases not matched to a gene: 5. The CDR3 consists of 14 residues. CDR1 is MGHRA and CDR2 is YSYEKL in the germline V gene. The CDR3 is CASSRSQGDYEQYF. CDR3 bases: TGCGCCAGCAGCCGGTCACAGGGGGACTACGAGCAGTACTTC.

Turning to this clonotype: A clone one base away is much larger, so this may be a read error. The rearrangement joins TRBV7-3 to TRBJ2-2; D remains ambiguous. The CDR3 is made up of 16 amino acids. The germline V gene has CDR1 SGHTA and CDR2 FQGTGA. The DNA for the CDR3 is TGTACCAGCAGCCTGGCCCGTATACTTAACACCGGGGAGCTGTTTTTT. It is translated as CTSSLARILNTGELFF.

This clonotype was seen at least ten times. The CDR3 is CASFWGESYEQYF. CDR3 nucleotides: TGTGCCAGCTTTTGGGGGGAAAGCTACGAGCAGTACTTC. The V gene is TRBV5-8, the J gene TRBJ2-7; TRBD2 might be the D (6 bases). There are 13 residues in the CDR3. Germline CDR1 reads SGHTS; CDR2 reads YDEGEE. V lost 7 bases, J lost 3 bases, and 14 bases lay in between.

This clonotype was recorded at least ten times. The chain combines TRBV7-8 with TRBJ2-3, with 7 nucleotides matching TRBD2. The CDR3 is 18 amino acids. The ends lost 0 bases at V and 0 bases at J; junction bases unmatched: 9. Germline lookup yields CDR1 SGHVS and CDR2 FQNEAQ. In DNA form, the CDR3 reads TGTGCCAGCAGCTTAGCTTCAGGCGGGAGAGAGAGCACAGATACGCAGTATTTT. This sequence encodes CASSLASGGRESTDTQYF.

This clonotype was recorded at least ten times. The chain carries TRBV5-6 and TRBJ2-7, with 9 bases that match TRBD2. CDR1 is SGHDT, CDR2 YYEEEE, per germline. J gave up 1 base and V 0 bases, and 11 bases lay outside the gene matches. The CDR3 runs 18 residues. As DNA, the CDR3 is TGTGCCAGCAGCTTGGAAGGATGGAGCGGGAGGCAATCCTACGAGCAGTACTTC. Its protein product is CASSLEGWSGRQSYEQYF. The complete variable domain, with remaining parts taken from reference TRBV5-6 and TRBJ2-7, reads DAGVTQSPTHLIKTRGQQVTLRCSPKSGHDTVSWYQQALGQGPQFIFQYYEEEERQRGNFPDRFSGHQFPNYSSELNVNALLLGDSALYLCASSLEGWSGRQSYEQYFGPGTRLTVT.

This clonotype was recorded at least ten times. The chain carries TRBV12-3 or TRBV12-4 and TRBJ2-7; D possibly corresponds to TRBD2 (6 bases). V was shortened by 5 bases and J by 3 bases, with 11 bases between the two germline ends. The CDR3 totals 13 residues. The CDR3 loop is CASSHGSIYEQYF. DNA for the CDR3: TGTGCCAGCAGTCACGGGAGTATCTACGAGCAGTACTTC.

This clonotype was counted at least ten times. V gene TRBV7-3 combines with J gene TRBJ2-7; a weak D match, TRBD1 (5 bases). In germline, CDR1 is SGHTA, CDR2 FQGTGA. Trimming left V 1 base short and J 6 bases short, with 19 bases between. This CDR3 is 16 amino acids long. The CDR3 region has the DNA TGTGCCAGCAGCTTAAGCTCGATCGGGCAGGGCGGCGAGCAGTACTTC. It is translated as CASSLSSIGQGGEQYF.

The V gene is TRBV12-3 or TRBV12-4, the J gene TRBJ2-5; 7 bases align to TRBD2. CDR3 length: 15 residues. J was trimmed by 5 bases and V by 7 bases; bases with no gene match: 13. As DNA, the CDR3 is TGTGCCAGCACCAATACCGGACTAGTCTGGGAGACCCAGTACTTC. This translates into CASTNTGLVWETQYF.

This clonotype was recorded a few times. V gene TRBV4-1 combines with J gene TRBJ2-2; unclear D gene. CDR1 and CDR2 (germline): MGHRA, YSYEKL. This CDR3 spans 16 amino acids. V lost 2 bases, J lost 0 bases, and 10 bases lay in between. CDR3 sequence reads: CASSQPRFPNTGELFF. CDR3 in DNA: TGCGCCAGCAGCCAACCTAGATTCCCGAACACCGGGGAGCTGTTTTTT.